The present T cell receptor beta chain was sequenced within a study of blood T cell repertoires in COVID-19. Study at large: Specimens from acute and convalescent COVID-19 originated in the United States, Italy and Spain. Nucleic acid was either cDNA or gDNA, and it came from T cells, B-cell-depleted T cells, or PBMCs.

Patients in Seattle were enrolled during active infection, then followed longitudinally. Germline V gene sequence: CDR1 SGHRS, CDR2 YFSETQ. The CDR3 is 14 residues long. V lost 0 bases and J 5 bases, leaving 12 bases between the germline ends. Authors' methods: Reference gene primer amplification gave nucleated cell count estimates. Libraries were prepared by immunoSEQ multiplex PCR; TCRdb keeps only in-frame clonotypes and omits some of them. From that table come the V and J calls and clone size; the DNA was used to work out D and trimming. Altogether approximately 45,000 clones are present, 75% to 90% being singletons, with the ten largest covering under 2.5%.

The rearrangement uses TRBV5-1 and TRBJ2-7; D is perhaps TRBD1 (5 bases). This TCR was recovered from a woman of 80 years or more with COVID-19, enrolled during active disease. The sample consisted of peripheral blood. As DNA, the CDR3 is TGCGCCAGCAGCTTGGTGTCGGACAAGGACGAGCAGTACTTC. Encoded protein: CASSLVSDKDEQYF.